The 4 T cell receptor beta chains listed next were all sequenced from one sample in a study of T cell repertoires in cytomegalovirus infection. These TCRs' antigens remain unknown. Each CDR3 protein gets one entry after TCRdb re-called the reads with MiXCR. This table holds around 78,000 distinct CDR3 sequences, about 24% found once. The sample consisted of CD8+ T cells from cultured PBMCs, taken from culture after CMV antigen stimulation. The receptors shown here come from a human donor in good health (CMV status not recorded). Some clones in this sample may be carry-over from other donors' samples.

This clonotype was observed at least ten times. CDR3 nucleotide sequence: TGCAGTGCTAGAGATCTGTACAATGAGCAGTTCTTC. Amino acids: CSARDLYNEQFF. The rearrangement joins TRBV20-1 to TRBJ2-1, with unresolved D. The germline V gene encodes CDR1 DFQATT and CDR2 SNEGSKA (reference sequence). V gave up 0 bases and J gave up 4 bases, with 4 bases separating them. This CDR3 spans 12 amino acids.

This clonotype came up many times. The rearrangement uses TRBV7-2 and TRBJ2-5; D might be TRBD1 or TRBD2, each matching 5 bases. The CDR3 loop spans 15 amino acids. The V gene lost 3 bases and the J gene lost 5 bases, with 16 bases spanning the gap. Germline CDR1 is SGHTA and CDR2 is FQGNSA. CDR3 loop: CASSFGATTAETQYF. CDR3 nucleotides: TGTGCCAGCAGCTTCGGGGCCACCACCGCGGAGACCCAGTACTTC. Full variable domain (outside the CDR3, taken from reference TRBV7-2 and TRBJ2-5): GAGVSQSPSNKVTEKGKDVELRCDPISGHTALYWYRQSLGQGLEFLIYFQGNSAPDKSGLPSDRFSAERTGGSVSTLTIQRTQQEDSAVYLCASSFGATTAETQYFGPGTRLLVL.

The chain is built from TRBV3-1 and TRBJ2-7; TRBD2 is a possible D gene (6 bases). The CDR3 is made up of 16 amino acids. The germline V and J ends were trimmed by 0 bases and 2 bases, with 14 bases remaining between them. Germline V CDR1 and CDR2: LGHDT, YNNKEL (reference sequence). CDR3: CASSQDFEGGTYEQYF. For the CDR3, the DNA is TGTGCCAGCAGCCAAGATTTTGAGGGCGGGACCTACGAGCAGTACTTC.

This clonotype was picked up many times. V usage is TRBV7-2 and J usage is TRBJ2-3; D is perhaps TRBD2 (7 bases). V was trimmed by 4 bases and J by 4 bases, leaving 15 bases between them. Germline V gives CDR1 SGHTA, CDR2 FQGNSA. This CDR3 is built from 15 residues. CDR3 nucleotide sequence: TGTGCCAGCAGCTCTGCGGGGGCCAGGGCAGATACGCAGTATTTT. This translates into CASSSAGARADTQYF.